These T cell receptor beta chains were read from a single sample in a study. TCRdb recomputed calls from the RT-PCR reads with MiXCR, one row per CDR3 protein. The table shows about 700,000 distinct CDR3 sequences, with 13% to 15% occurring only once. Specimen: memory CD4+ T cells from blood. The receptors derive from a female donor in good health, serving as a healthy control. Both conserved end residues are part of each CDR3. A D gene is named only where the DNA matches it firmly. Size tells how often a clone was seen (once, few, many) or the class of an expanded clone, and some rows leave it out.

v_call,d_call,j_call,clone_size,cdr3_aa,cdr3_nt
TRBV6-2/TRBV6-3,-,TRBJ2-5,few,CASSYLLQGQETQYF,TGTGCCAGCAGTTACCTCTTGCAGGGACAAGAGACCCAGTACTTC
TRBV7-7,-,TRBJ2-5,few,CASSPSGGTQETQYF,TGTGCCAGCAGCCCCTCGGGCGGGACCCAAGAGACCCAGTACTTC
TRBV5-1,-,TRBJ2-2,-,CASSLDAGKGELFF,TGCGCCAGCAGCTTGGACGCGGGAAAAGGGGAGCTGTTTTTT
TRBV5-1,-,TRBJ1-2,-,CASSPEDSYGYTF,TGCGCCAGCAGCCCGGAGGACAGCTATGGCTACACCTTC
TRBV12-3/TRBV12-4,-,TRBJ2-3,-,CASSLGKGGTDTQYF,TGTGCCAGCAGTTTAGGTAAAGGTGGCACAGATACGCAGTATTTT
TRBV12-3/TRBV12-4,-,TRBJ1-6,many,CASSLTGHNSPLHF,TGTGCCAGCAGTTTAACAGGACATAATTCACCCCTCCACTTT
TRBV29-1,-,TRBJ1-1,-,CSVEEGRGTPEAFF,TGCAGCGTTGAAGAGGGCAGGGGAACCCCTGAAGCTTTCTTT
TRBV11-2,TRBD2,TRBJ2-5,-,CASSLDLGEGLRETQYF,TGTGCCAGCAGCTTAGATTTGGGGGAGGGCTTGCGGGAGACCCAGTACTTC
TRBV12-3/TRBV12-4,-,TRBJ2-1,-,CASMRGSYNEQFF,TGTGCCAGCATGAGGGGCTCCTACAATGAGCAGTTCTTC
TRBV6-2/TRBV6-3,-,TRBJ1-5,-,CDSTRGDQPQHF,TGTGACAGCACGAGGGGGGATCAGCCCCAGCATTTT
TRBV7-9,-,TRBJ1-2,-,CASSLAGSANYGYTF,TGTGCCAGCAGCTTAGCTGGTTCTGCTAACTATGGCTACACCTTC
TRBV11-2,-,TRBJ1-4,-,CASSYTPGDHEKLFF,TGTGCCAGCAGCTACACCCCAGGGGATCATGAAAAACTGTTTTTT
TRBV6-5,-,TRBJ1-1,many,CASSSFRLYGVAAEAFF,TGTGCCAGCAGTTCCTTCAGGCTCTACGGGGTCGCGGCTGAAGCTTTCTTT
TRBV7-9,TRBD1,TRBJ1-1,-,CASSYRTGVDTEAFF,TGTGCCAGCAGCTACAGAACAGGGGTGGACACTGAAGCTTTCTTT
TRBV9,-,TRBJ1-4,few,CASSVGGVGEKLFF,TGTGCCAGCAGCGTAGGGGGCGTCGGGGAAAAACTGTTTTTT